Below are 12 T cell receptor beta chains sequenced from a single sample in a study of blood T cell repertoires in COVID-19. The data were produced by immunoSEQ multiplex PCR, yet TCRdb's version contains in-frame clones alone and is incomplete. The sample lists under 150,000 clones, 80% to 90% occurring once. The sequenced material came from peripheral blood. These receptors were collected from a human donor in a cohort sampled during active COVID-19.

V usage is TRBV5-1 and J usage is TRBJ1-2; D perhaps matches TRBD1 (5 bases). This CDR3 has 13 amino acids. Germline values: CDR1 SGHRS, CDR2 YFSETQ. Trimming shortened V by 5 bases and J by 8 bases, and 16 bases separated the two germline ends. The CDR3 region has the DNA TGCGCCAGCAGTCCGACAGTGGGTGGCGGCTACACCTTC. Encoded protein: CASSPTVGGGYTF. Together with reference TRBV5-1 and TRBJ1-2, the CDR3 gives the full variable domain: KAGVTQTPRYLIKTRGQQVTLSCSPISGHRSVSWYQQTPGQGLQFLFEYFSETQRNKGNFPGRFSGRQFSNSRSEMNVSTLELGDSALYLCASSPTVGGGYTFGSGTRLTVV.

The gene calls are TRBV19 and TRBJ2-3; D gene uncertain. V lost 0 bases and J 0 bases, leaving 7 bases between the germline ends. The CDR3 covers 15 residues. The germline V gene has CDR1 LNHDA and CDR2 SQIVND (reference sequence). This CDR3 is CASSIDPGSTDTQYF. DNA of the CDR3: TGTGCCAGTAGTATAGATCCCGGTAGCACAGATACGCAGTATTTT.

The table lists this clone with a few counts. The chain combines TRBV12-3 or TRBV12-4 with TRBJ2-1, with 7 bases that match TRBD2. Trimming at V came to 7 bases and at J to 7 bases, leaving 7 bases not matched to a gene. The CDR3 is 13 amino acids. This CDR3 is CASTSGRANEQFF. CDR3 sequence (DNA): TGTGCCAGCACTTCGGGGAGGGCTAATGAGCAGTTCTTC.

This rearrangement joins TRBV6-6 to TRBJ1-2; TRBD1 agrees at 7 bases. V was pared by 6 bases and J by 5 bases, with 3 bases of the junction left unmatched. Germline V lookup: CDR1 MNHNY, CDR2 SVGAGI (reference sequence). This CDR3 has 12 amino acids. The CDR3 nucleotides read TGTGCCAGCAGGGGACAGAAGTATGGCTACACCTTC. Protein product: CASRGQKYGYTF.

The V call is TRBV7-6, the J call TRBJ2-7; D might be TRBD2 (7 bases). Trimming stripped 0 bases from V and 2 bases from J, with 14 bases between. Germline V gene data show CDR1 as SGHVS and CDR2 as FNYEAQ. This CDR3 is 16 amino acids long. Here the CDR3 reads CASSLAGGGNTYEQYF. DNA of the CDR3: TGTGCCAGCAGCTTAGCGGGCGGGGGCAACACCTACGAGCAGTACTTC.

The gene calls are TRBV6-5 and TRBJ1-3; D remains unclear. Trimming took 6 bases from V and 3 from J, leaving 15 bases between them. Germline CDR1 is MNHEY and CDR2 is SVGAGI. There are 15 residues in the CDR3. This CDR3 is CASSRPGSGGNTIYF. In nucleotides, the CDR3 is TGTGCCAGCAGCCGCCCGGGGAGTGGTGGAAACACCATATATTTT.

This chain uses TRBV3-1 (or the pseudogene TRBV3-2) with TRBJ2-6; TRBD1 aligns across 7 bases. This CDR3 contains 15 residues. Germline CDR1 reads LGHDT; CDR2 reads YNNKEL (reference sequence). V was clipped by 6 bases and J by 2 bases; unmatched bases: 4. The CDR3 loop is CASSNTGAGANVLTF. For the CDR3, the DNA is TGTGCCAGCAGTAATACAGGGGCTGGGGCCAACGTCCTGACTTTC.

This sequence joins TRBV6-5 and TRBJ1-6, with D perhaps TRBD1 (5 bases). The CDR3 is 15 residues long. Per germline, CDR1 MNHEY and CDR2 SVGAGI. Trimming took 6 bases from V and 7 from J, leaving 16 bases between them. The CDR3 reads CASSSQRDPNSPLHF. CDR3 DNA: TGTGCCAGCAGCTCCCAGCGGGACCCAAATTCACCCCTCCACTTT.

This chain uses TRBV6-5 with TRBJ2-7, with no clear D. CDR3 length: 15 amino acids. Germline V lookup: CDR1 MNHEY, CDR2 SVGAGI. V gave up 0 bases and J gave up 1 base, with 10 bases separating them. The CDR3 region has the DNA TGTGCCAGCAGTTACTCGAGTCTCACGTCCTACGAGCAGTACTTC. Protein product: CASSYSSLTSYEQYF.

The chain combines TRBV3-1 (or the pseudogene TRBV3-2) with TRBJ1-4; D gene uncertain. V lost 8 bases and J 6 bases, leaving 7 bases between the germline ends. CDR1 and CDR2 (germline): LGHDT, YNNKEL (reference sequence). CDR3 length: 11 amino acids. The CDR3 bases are TGTGCCAGCGCTCAGGATGAAAAACTGTTTTTT. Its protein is CASAQDEKLFF.

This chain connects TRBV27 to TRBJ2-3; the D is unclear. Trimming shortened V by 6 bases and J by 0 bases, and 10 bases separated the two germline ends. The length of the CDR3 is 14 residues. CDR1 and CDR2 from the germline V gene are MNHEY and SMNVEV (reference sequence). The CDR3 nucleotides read TGTGCCAGCAGCGAGCGACCCAGCACAGATACGCAGTATTTT. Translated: CASSERPSTDTQYF.

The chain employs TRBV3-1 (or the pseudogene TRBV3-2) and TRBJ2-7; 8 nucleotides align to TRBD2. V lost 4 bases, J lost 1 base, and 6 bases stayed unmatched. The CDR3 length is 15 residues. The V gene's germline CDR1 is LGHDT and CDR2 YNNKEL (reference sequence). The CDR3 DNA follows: TGTGCCAGCAGCCCCGGGCCTAGCGGGTCCTACGAGCAGTACTTC. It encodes CASSPGPSGSYEQYF.